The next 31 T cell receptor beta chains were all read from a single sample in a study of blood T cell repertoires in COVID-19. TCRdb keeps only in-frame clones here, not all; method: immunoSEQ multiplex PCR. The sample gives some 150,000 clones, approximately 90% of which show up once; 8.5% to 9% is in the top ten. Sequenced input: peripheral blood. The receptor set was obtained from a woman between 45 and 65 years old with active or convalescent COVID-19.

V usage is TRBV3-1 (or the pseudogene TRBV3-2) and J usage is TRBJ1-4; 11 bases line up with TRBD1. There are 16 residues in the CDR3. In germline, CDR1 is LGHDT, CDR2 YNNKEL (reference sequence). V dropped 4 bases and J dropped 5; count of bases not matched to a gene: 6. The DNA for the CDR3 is TGTGCCAGCAGCCTACGGACAGGGGGCCGGAATGAAAAACTGTTTTTT. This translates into CASSLRTGGRNEKLFF.

The CDR3 region has the DNA TGCAGCGATTCCGGGACACCTTTCTTT. Translating it yields CSDSGTPFF. The chain combines TRBV29-1 with TRBJ1-1; possibly TRBD1 for D (6 bases). The V end lost 7 bases, the J end lost 12 bases, and 12 bases lay between the germline ends. In germline, CDR1 is SQVTM, CDR2 ANQGSEA. There are 9 residues in the CDR3.

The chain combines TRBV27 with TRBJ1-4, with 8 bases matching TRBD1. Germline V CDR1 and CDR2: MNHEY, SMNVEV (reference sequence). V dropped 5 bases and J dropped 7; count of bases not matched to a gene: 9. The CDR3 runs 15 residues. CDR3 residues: CASSPLQGVREKLFF. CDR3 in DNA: TGTGCCAGCAGTCCGCTACAGGGGGTCCGTGAAAAACTGTTTTTT.

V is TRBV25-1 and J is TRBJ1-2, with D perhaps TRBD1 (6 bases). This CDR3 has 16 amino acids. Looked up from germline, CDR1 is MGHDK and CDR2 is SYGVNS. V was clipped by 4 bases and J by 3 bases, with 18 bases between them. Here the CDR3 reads CASSGMGHLLYYGYTF. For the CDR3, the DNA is TGTGCCAGCAGTGGAATGGGACACCTCCTTTACTATGGCTACACCTTC.

The DNA for the CDR3 is TGTGCCAGCAGTGTAAGCGGGTTTGAGCAGCCCCAGCATTTT. It translates to CASSVSGFEQPQHF. The chain combines TRBV2 with TRBJ1-5; D is uncertain. V gave up 4 bases and J gave up 7 bases, with 14 bases separating them. Germline CDR1 and CDR2: SNHLY and FYNNEI. This CDR3 is 14 amino acids long.

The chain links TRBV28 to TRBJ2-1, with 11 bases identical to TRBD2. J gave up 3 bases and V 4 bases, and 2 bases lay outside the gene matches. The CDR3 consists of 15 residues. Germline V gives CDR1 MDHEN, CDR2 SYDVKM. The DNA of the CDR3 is TGTGCCAGCAGTTCAACTAGCGGGGGCTACAATGAGCAGTTCTTC. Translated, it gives CASSSTSGGYNEQFF.

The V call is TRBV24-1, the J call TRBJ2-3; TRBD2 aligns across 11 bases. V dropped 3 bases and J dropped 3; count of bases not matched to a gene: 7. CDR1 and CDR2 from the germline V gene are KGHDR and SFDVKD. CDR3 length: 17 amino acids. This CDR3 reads CATSDVAGGSGTDTQYF. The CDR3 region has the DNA TGTGCCACCAGTGATGTAGCGGGAGGGAGCGGGACAGATACGCAGTATTTT.

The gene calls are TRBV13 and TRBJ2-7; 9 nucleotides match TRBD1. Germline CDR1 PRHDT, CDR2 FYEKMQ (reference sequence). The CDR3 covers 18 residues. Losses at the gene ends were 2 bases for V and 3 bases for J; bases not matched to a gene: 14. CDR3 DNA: TGTGCCAGCAGCTTATTGTATGGGACAGGGACCCGTTTCTACGAGCAGTACTTC. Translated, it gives CASSLLYGTGTRFYEQYF.

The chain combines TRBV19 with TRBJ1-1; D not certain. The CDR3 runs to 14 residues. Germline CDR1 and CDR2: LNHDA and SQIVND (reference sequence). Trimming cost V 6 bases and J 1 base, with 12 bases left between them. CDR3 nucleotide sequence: TGTGCCAGTAGGACATTCGGCTCGAACACTGAAGCTTTCTTT. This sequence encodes CASRTFGSNTEAFF. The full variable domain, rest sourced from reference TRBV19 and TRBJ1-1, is DGGITQSPKYLFRKEGQNVTLSCEQNLNHDAMYWYRQDPGQGLRLIYYSQIVNDFQKGDIAEGYSVSREKKESFPLTVTSAQKNPTAFYLCASRTFGSNTEAFFGQGTRLTVV.

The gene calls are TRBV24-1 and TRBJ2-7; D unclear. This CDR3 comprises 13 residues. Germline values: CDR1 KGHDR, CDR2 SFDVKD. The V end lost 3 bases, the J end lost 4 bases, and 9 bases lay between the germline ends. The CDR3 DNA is TGTGCCACCAGTGATCGAGACACGTACGAGCAGTACTTC. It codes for CATSDRDTYEQYF.

The CDR3 coding sequence is TGTGCCAGCAGCCAAGAGCGAGCGGGGGCCCACAATGAGCAGTTCTTC. Protein sequence: CASSQERAGAHNEQFF. V and J are TRBV3-1 (or the pseudogene TRBV3-2) and TRBJ2-1; 8 bases line up with TRBD2. Trimming at V came to 0 bases and at J to 5 bases, leaving 6 bases not matched to a gene. In germline, CDR1 is LGHDT, CDR2 YNNKEL (reference sequence). This CDR3 has 16 amino acids.

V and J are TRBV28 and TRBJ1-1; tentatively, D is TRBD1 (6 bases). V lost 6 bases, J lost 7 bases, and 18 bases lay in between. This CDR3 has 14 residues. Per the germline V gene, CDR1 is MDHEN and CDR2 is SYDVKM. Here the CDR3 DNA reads TGTGCCAGCAGCAATATAGGGGGAGAAGGTGAAGCTTTCTTT. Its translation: CASSNIGGEGEAFF.

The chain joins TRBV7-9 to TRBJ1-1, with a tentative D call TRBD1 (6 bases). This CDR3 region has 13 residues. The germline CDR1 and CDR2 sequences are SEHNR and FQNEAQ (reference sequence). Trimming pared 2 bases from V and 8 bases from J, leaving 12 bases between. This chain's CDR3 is CASSLYPGTEAFF. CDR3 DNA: TGTGCCAGCAGCTTATACCCCGGGACAGAAGCTTTCTTT.

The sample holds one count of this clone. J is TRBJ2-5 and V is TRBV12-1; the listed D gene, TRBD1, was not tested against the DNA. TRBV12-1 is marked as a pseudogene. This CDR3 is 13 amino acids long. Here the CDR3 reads CASSHDRGETQYF. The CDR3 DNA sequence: TGTGCCAGCAGCCATGACAGGGGAGAGACCCAGTACTTC.

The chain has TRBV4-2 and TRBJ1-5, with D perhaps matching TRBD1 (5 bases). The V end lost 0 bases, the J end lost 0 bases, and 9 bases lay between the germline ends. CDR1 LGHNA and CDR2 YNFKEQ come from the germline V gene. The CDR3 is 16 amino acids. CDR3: CASSQEDTSSNQPQHF. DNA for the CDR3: TGTGCCAGCAGCCAAGAGGACACCTCTAGCAATCAGCCCCAGCATTTT.

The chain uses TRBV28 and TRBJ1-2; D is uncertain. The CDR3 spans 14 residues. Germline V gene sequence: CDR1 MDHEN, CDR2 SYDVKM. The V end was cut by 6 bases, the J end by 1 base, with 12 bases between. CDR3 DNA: TGTGCCAGCAGCACCTCACCTAATAACTATGGCTACACCTTC. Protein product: CASSTSPNNYGYTF.

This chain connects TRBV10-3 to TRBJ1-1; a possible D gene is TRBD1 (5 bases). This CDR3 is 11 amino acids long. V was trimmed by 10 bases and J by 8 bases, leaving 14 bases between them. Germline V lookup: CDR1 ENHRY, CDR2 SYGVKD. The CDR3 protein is CATDTGVEAFF. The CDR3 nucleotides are TGTGCCACGGACACGGGGGTCGAAGCTTTCTTT.

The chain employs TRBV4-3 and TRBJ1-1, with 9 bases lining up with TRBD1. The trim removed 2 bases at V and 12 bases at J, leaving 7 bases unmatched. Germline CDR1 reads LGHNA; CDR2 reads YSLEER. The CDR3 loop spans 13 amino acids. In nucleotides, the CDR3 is TGCGCCAGCAGCCAAAACCAAGGGACAGGGACTTTCTTT. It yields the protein CASSQNQGTGTFF.

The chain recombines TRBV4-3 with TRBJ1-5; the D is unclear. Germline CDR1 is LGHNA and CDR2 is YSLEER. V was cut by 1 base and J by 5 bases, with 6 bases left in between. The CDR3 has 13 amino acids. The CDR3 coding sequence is TGCGCCAGCAGCCAAGGCCAGTATCAGCCCCAGCATTTT. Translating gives CASSQGQYQPQHF.

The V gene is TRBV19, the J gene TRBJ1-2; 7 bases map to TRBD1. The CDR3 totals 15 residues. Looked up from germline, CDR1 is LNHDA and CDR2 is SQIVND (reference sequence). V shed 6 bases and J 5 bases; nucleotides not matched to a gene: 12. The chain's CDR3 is CASRIYGDREYGYTF. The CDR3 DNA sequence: TGTGCCAGTAGAATATACGGAGACAGGGAATATGGCTACACCTTC.

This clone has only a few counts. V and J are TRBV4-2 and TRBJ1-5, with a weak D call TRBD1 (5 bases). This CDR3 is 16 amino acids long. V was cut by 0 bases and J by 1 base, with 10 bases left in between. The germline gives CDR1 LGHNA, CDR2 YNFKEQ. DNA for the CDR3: TGTGCCAGCAGCCAAGAGGTAGGGGCCAGCAATCAGCCCCAGCATTTT. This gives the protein CASSQEVGASNQPQHF.

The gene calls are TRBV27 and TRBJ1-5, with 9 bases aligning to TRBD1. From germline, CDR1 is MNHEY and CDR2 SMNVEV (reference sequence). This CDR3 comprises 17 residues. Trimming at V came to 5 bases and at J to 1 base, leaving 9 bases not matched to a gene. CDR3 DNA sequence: TGTGCCAGCAGTCTCATACCGGGACAGGGAAGCAATCAGCCCCAGCATTTT. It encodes CASSLIPGQGSNQPQHF.

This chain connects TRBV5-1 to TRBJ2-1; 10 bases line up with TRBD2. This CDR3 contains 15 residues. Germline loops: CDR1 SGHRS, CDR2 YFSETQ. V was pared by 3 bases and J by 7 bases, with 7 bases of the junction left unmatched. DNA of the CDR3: TGCGCCAGCAGCTCAGGACTAGCGGTGAGGAATGAGCAGTTCTTC. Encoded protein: CASSSGLAVRNEQFF.

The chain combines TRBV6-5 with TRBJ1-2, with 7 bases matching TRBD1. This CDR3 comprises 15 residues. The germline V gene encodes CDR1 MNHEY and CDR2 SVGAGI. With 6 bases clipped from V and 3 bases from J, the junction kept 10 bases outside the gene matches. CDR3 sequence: CASSRIDRVDYGYTF. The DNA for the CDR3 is TGTGCCAGCAGCCGAATTGACAGGGTCGACTATGGCTACACCTTC.

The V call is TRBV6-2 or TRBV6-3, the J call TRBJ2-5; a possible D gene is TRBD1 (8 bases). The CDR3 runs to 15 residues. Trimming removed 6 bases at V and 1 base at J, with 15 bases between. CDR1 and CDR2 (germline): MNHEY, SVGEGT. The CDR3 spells CASSRQGTIQETQYF. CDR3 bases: TGTGCCAGCAGCCGACAGGGGACTATCCAAGAGACCCAGTACTTC.

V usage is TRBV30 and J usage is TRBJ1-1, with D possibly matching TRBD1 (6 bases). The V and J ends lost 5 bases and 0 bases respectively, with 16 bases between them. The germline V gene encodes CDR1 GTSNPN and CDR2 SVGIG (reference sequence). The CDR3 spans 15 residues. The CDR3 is CAWGDHTGMNTEAFF. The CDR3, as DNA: TGTGCCTGGGGTGACCACACAGGGATGAACACTGAAGCTTTCTTT.

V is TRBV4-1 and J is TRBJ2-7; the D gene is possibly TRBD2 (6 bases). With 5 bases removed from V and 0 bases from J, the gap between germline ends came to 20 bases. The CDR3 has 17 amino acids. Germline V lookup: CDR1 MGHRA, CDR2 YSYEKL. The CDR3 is CASSIAGTGVSSYEQYF. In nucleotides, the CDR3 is TGCGCCAGCAGCATTGCCGGGACGGGGGTCAGCTCCTACGAGCAGTACTTC.

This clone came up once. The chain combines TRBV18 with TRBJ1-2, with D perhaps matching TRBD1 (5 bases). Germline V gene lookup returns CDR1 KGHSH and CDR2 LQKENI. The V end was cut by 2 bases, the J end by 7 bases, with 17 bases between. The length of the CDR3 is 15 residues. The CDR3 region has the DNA TGTGCCAGCTCACCAAACACCGCAGGGTCCGGTGGCTACACCTTC. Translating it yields CASSPNTAGSGGYTF.

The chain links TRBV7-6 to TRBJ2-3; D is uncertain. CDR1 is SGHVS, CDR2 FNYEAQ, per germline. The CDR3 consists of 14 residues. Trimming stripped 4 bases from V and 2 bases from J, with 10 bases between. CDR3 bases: TGTGCCAGCAGCTCGACTCAACACACAGATACGCAGTATTTT. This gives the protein CASSSTQHTDTQYF.

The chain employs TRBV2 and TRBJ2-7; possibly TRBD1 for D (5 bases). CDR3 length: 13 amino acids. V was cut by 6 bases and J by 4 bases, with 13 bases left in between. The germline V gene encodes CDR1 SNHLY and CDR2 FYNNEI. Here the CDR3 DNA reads TGTGCCAGCAGGTCGACAGATGCTTACGAGCAGTACTTC. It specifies CASRSTDAYEQYF.

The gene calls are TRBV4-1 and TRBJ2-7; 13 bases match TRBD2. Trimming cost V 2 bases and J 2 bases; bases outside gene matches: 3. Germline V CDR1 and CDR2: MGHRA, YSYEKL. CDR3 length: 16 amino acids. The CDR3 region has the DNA TGCGCCAGCAGCCAAACTAGCGGGAGGGTGCCCTACGAGCAGTACTTC. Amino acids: CASSQTSGRVPYEQYF.